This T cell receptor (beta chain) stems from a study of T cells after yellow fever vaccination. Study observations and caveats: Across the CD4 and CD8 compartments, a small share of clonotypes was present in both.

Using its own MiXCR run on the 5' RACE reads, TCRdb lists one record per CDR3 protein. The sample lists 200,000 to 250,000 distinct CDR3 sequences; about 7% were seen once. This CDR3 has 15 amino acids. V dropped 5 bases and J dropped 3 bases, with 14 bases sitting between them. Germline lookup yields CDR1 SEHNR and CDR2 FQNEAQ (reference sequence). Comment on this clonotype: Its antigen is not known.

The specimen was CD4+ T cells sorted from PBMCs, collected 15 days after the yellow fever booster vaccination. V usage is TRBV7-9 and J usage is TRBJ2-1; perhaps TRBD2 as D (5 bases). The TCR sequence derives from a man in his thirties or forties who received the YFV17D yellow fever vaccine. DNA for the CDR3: TGTGCCAGCAGCCTAAATGACTATAACTACAATGAGCAGTTCTTC. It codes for CASSLNDYNYNEQFF.